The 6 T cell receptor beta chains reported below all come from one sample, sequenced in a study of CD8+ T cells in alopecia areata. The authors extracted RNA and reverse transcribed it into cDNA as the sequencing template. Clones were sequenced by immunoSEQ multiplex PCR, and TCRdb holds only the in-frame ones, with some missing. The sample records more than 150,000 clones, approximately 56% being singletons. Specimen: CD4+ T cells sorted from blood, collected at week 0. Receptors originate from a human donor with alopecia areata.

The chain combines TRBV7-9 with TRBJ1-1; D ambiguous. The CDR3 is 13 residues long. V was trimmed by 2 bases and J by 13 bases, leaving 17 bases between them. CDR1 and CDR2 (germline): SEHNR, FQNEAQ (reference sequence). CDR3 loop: CASSLRETRASFF. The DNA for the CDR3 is TGTGCCAGCAGCTTACGTGAAACACGGGCCAGTTTCTTT. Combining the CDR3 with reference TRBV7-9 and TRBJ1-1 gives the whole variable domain DTGVSQNPRHKITKRGQNVTFRCDPISEHNRLYWYRQTLGQGPEFLTYFQNEAQLEKSRLLSDRFSAERPKGSFSTLEIQRTEQGDSAMYLCASSLRETRASFFGQGTRLTVV.

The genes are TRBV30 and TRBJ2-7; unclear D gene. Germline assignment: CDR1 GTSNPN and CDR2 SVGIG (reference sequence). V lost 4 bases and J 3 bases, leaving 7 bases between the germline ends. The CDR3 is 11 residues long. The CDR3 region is CAWNRGYEQYF. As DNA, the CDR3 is TGTGCCTGGAACCGAGGCTACGAGCAGTACTTC.

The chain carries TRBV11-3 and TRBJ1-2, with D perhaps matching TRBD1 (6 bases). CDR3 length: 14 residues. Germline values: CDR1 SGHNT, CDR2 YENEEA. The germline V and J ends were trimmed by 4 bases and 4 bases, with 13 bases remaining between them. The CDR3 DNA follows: TGTGCCAGCAGCTCAGGACAGAACCTCTATGGCTACACCTTC. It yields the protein CASSSGQNLYGYTF.

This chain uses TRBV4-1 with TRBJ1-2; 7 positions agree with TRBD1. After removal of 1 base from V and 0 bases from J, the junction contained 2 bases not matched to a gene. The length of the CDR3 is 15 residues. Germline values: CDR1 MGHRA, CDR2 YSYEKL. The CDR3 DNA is TGCGCCAGCAGCCAAGGACAGGGTCCTAACTATGGCTACACCTTC. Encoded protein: CASSQGQGPNYGYTF.

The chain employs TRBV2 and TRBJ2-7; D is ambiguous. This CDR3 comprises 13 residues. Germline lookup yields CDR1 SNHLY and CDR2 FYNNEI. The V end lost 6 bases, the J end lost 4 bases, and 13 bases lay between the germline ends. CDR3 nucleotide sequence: TGTGCCAGCAGGGATACTTGGTCGTACGAGCAGTACTTC. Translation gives CASRDTWSYEQYF.

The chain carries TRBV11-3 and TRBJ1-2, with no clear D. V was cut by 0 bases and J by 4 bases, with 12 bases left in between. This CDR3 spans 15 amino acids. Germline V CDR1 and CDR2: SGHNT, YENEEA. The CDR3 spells CASSLDLRSSYGYTF. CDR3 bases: TGTGCCAGCAGCTTAGATCTGAGGAGCTCCTATGGCTACACCTTC.